Described below is a single TCR beta chain sequence and its context. This entry comes from a study of T cell repertoires in cytomegalovirus infection. Each CDR3 protein is one row after TCRdb ran MiXCR on the reads. The data hold around 290,000 distinct CDR3 sequences, with under 30% observed a single time. Germline CDR1 is SGDLS and CDR2 is YYNGEE. The CDR3 sequence is 14 residues long. With 4 bases removed from V and 3 bases from J, the gap between germline ends came to 14 bases. Sequencing was performed on PBMCs. This TCR was sampled from a human donor in good health (CMV status not recorded). Some clones in this sample may be carry-over from other donors' samples. V usage is TRBV9 and J usage is TRBJ2-7, with D perhaps TRBD2 (6 bases). The CDR3 sequence: CASSISGLSYEQYF. In DNA form, the CDR3 reads TGTGCCAGCAGCATTTCGGGACTGAGCTACGAGCAGTACTTC.